A single sample gave rise to the 8 T cell receptor beta chains below, sequenced in a study of blood T cell repertoires in COVID-19. This table comes from immunoSEQ multiplex PCR, and its TCRdb copy is limited to in-frame clones, with some not included. The sample contains about 220,000 clones, 83% of which appear only once. The sample taken for sequencing was PBMCs or T cells enriched from blood (not recorded which). Receptor source: a woman in her forties or fifties who had been exposed to COVID-19.

This sequence joins TRBV9 and TRBJ2-7, with D perhaps TRBD2 (7 bases). Trimming took off 4 bases at V and 6 bases at J, with 11 bases between the two ends. This CDR3 comprises 12 residues. Germline V gene data show CDR1 as SGDLS and CDR2 as YYNGEE. CDR3 nucleotides: TGTGCCAGCAGCCCGAGGGGGGGCGAGCAGTACTTC. It is translated as CASSPRGGEQYF.

The CDR3: CASSYLGTVNQPQHF. The CDR3 region has the DNA TGTGCCAGCAGTTACCTTGGGACAGTTAATCAGCCCCAGCATTTT. This chain joins TRBV6-2 or TRBV6-3 and TRBJ1-5; 7 bases line up with TRBD1. Trimming removed 2 bases from V and 4 bases from J; junction bases left unmatched: 5. The CDR3 is 15 residues long. Germline V gene sequence: CDR1 MNHEY, CDR2 SVGEGT.

The rearrangement uses TRBV7-2 and TRBJ2-7; 7 nucleotides line up with TRBD2. CDR1 and CDR2 from the germline V gene are SGHTA and FQGNSA. CDR3 size: 14 residues. V lost 0 bases, J lost 4 bases, and 3 bases stayed unmatched. CDR3 DNA sequence: TGTGCCAGCAGCTTAGCCGGGGGGTCGTACGAGCAGTACTTC. Translation: CASSLAGGSYEQYF.

This chain joins TRBV7-6 and TRBJ2-1; 11 nucleotides align to TRBD2. The germline V gene encodes CDR1 SGHVS and CDR2 FNYEAQ. The V and J ends lost 3 bases and 0 bases, in that order; junction bases with no gene match: 7. The CDR3 contains 18 residues. The DNA of the CDR3 is TGTGCCAGCAGCTTGGCTACTAGCGGGGGTTTCTCCTACAATGAGCAGTTCTTC. Its protein product is CASSLATSGGFSYNEQFF.

The V gene is TRBV6-5, the J gene TRBJ1-2; weak D call: TRBD1 (5 bases). Trimming shortened V by 8 bases and J by 4 bases, and 17 bases separated the two germline ends. Germline values: CDR1 MNHEY, CDR2 SVGAGI. The CDR3 sequence is 14 residues long. CDR3 amino acids: CASEDNSGPYGYTF. Here the CDR3 DNA reads TGTGCCAGCGAAGATAATTCAGGGCCCTATGGCTACACCTTC.

This chain connects TRBV19 to TRBJ2-7; possibly TRBD1 for D (6 bases). The CDR3 has 15 amino acids. In germline, CDR1 is LNHDA, CDR2 SQIVND (reference sequence). V was pared by 4 bases and J by 0 bases, with 13 bases between. CDR3 amino acids: CASSRKGDSSYEQYF. Written as DNA, the CDR3 is TGTGCCAGTAGTAGGAAGGGGGATAGCTCCTACGAGCAGTACTTC.

The chain couples TRBV2 to TRBJ1-6; 7 bases agree with TRBD1. The J segment lost 0 bases and the V segment lost 4 bases, leaving 3 bases of the junction unmatched. Germline V lookup: CDR1 SNHLY, CDR2 FYNNEI. The CDR3 runs to 16 residues. The CDR3, as DNA: TGTGCCAGCAGTGGACAGGGCAGCTCCTATAATTCACCCCTCCACTTT. Amino acids: CASSGQGSSYNSPLHF.

This clone was recorded only once. The chain combines TRBV5-8 with TRBJ1-5, with D unclear. The CDR3 runs 15 residues. V lost 0 bases and J lost 2, with 9 bases in between. CDR1 and CDR2 from the germline V gene are SGHTS and YDEGEE. Written as DNA, the CDR3 is TGTGCCAGCAGCTTGGGTCGGGGTCGCAATCAGCCCCAGCATTTT. Its protein product is CASSLGRGRNQPQHF.